This passage covers 20 T cell receptor beta chains from one sample sequenced in a study of T cell responses to AZD1222 COVID-19 vaccine. Profiled with immunoSEQ multiplex PCR; TCRdb holds only in-frame clones, not every one. The table includes about 180,000 clones, 90% to 95% detected once. The sequences come from peripheral blood, collected 28 days after the second dose of the MenACWY control vaccine. Receptors were obtained from an adult who received the MenACWY meningococcal vaccine as a control.

As to this clone: A read error may produce the germline difference seen at one junction end. The CDR3 reads CASSRTGDKSPLHF. CDR3 nucleotide sequence: TGTGCCAGCAGCCGGACAGGGGATAAATCACCCCTCCACTTT. The chain links TRBV7-9 to TRBJ1-6; 9 bases match TRBD1. The CDR3 runs 14 residues. In germline, CDR1 is SEHNR, CDR2 FQNEAQ (reference sequence).

The count of this clone is one. The genes are TRBV4-1 and TRBJ1-5; TRBD1 matches 8 bases. J was trimmed by 2 bases and V by 1 base; bases with no gene match: 1. Germline assignment: CDR1 MGHRA and CDR2 YSYEKL. This CDR3 region has 15 residues. The chain's CDR3 is CASSQAGQGNQPQHF. CDR3 nucleotides: TGCGCCAGCAGCCAAGCGGGACAGGGCAATCAGCCCCAGCATTTT.

The rearrangement uses TRBV6-2 or TRBV6-3 and TRBJ2-1; TRBD2 matches at 9 bases. The CDR3 length is 16 residues. V was pared by 0 bases and J by 2 bases, with 2 bases of the junction left unmatched. Germline V CDR1 and CDR2: MNHEY, SVGEGT. This CDR3 is CASSYSAGGTYNEQFF. CDR3 in DNA: TGTGCCAGCAGTTACTCTGCGGGGGGGACCTACAATGAGCAGTTCTTC.

The chain employs TRBV6-5 and TRBJ1-5; 7 nucleotides align to TRBD1. The CDR3 loop spans 14 amino acids. CDR1 is MNHEY, CDR2 SVGAGI, per germline. The trim removed 6 bases at V and 3 bases at J, leaving 5 bases unmatched. The DNA for the CDR3 is TGTGCCAGCAGGGCAGGGGGGTTCAATCAGCCCCAGCATTTT. It translates to CASRAGGFNQPQHF.

CDR3 amino acids: CASSEGNTIYF. The CDR3 DNA reads TGTGCCAGCAGTGAAGGAAACACCATATATTTT. The chain employs TRBV6-1 and TRBJ1-3; no clear D gene. The V and J ends lost 1 base and 5 bases respectively, with 0 bases between them. Germline V CDR1 and CDR2: MNHNS, SASEGT. The CDR3 spans 11 residues.

This chain links TRBV18 with TRBJ2-3; D is undetermined. The CDR3 consists of 12 residues. V lost 5 bases, J lost 3 bases, and 6 bases lay in between. Germline lookup yields CDR1 KGHSH and CDR2 LQKENI. The CDR3 DNA sequence: TGTGCCAGCTCATCCCAAACAGATACGCAGTATTTT. Protein sequence: CASSSQTDTQYF.

The V and J genes are TRBV29-1 and TRBJ1-1, with 7 bases identical to TRBD1. The V segment lost 7 bases and the J segment 7 bases; nucleotides outside the gene matches: 9. From germline, CDR1 is SQVTM and CDR2 ANQGSEA. The CDR3 extends over 12 amino acids. The CDR3 spells CSAERTGDEAFF. The CDR3 region has the DNA TGCAGCGCCGAGAGGACAGGAGATGAAGCTTTCTTT.

J is TRBJ2-2 and V is TRBV7-9, with TRBD2 matching 9 bases. This CDR3 is 15 amino acids long. Unmatched junction bases numbered 8, after V lost 7 bases and J lost 5 bases. Germline V gives CDR1 SEHNR, CDR2 FQNEAQ (reference sequence). CDR3 coding DNA: TGTGCCAGCACCATAGCGGGGGCCCCGACCGGGGAGCTGTTTTTT. Translation: CASTIAGAPTGELFF.

The chain carries TRBV30 and TRBJ1-4; D not resolved. This CDR3 has 13 amino acids. V dropped 5 bases and J dropped 8 bases, with 15 bases sitting between them. Germline-derived CDR1 and CDR2 are GTSNPN and SVGIG (reference sequence). CDR3 in DNA: TGTGCCTGGGCCACGCTGGGTGCAGAAAAACTGTTTTTT. This gives the protein CAWATLGAEKLFF.

V usage is TRBV29-1 and J usage is TRBJ2-5; 9 bases agree with TRBD1. Germline V gene lookup returns CDR1 SQVTM and CDR2 ANQGSEA. J was trimmed by 5 bases and V by 0 bases; bases with no gene match: 13. This CDR3 has 17 residues. The CDR3 here is CSVEDGGLYRGRETQYF. CDR3 DNA: TGCAGCGTTGAAGATGGTGGACTCTACAGGGGGCGGGAGACCCAGTACTTC.

This chain joins TRBV12-3 or TRBV12-4 and TRBJ2-4; D not certain. The CDR3 is 13 amino acids. The ends were cut back, 3 bases at V and 7 bases at J, with 10 bases in the middle. CDR3: CASSFKMRNIQYF. CDR3 nucleotides: TGTGCCAGCAGTTTTAAAATGAGGAACATTCAGTACTTC.

The chain is built from TRBV3-1 (or the pseudogene TRBV3-2) and TRBJ1-1; D may be TRBD1 (5 bases). Germline V CDR1 and CDR2: LGHDT, YNNKEL (reference sequence). This CDR3 contains 12 residues. Trimming shortened V by 1 base and J by 8 bases, and 8 bases separated the two germline ends. The CDR3 region has the DNA TGTGCCAGCAGCCAAGTGGGGGGAGAAGCTTTCTTT. This translates into CASSQVGGEAFF.

The DNA for the CDR3 is TGTGCCTGGAGTGCTGGAGAAAATCGTGGAAACACCATATATTTT. As protein: CAWSAGENRGNTIYF. The rearrangement joins TRBV30 to TRBJ1-3; the D is unclear. The V end lost 1 base, the J end lost 3 bases, and 13 bases lay between the germline ends. The CDR3 length is 15 residues. The germline CDR1 and CDR2 sequences are GTSNPN and SVGIG (reference sequence).

The V and J genes are TRBV5-4 and TRBJ2-5; 7 nucleotides agree with TRBD1. The V and J ends lost 2 bases and 3 bases, in that order; junction bases with no gene match: 1. The V gene's germline CDR1 is SGHNT and CDR2 YYREEE (reference sequence). The length of the CDR3 is 13 residues. CDR3 region: CASSFTGEETQYF. As DNA, the CDR3 is TGTGCCAGCAGCTTTACAGGGGAAGAGACCCAGTACTTC.

The V and J genes are TRBV4-2 and TRBJ2-7; 9 bases match TRBD1. The CDR3 extends over 15 amino acids. Germline V CDR1 and CDR2: LGHNA, YNFKEQ. J lost 7 bases, V lost 0 bases, and 7 bases had no gene match. CDR3 amino acids: CASSQDRTGAREQYF. The CDR3 DNA sequence: TGTGCCAGCAGCCAAGATCGGACAGGGGCGAGAGAGCAGTACTTC.

This clone was picked up one time. V gene TRBV19 combines with J gene TRBJ2-5; TRBD2 might be the D (5 bases). Germline lookup yields CDR1 LNHDA and CDR2 SQIVND (reference sequence). The CDR3 totals 14 residues. V was cut by 6 bases and J by 4 bases, with 15 bases left in between. Written as DNA, the CDR3 is TGTGCCAGTAGCCGGGAAGCTTCGGGAGAGACCCAGTACTTC. Protein: CASSREASGETQYF.

This chain links TRBV7-2 with TRBJ1-3; D not certain. CDR3 length: 16 amino acids. Germline CDR1 is SGHTA and CDR2 is FQGNSA. Trimming stripped 6 bases from V and 0 bases from J, with 15 bases between. This CDR3 reads CASSSSGSYSGNTIYF. In DNA form, the CDR3 reads TGTGCCAGCAGTTCCTCGGGATCCTACTCTGGAAACACCATATATTTT.

This clone was recorded once. Other nucleotide sequences from this sample produce the same CDR3. This sequence joins TRBV11-2 and TRBJ1-6; 8 bases agree with TRBD1. CDR3 size: 14 residues. The junction had 2 bases not matched to a gene; V was cut back by 5 bases and J by 5 bases. Germline V gene sequence: CDR1 SGHAT, CDR2 FQNNGV. Here the CDR3 reads CASSLGQDNSPLHF. DNA for the CDR3: TGTGCCAGCAGCCTGGGACAGGATAATTCACCCCTCCACTTT.

The CDR3: CASTGHNEQFF. CDR3 bases: TGTGCCAGTACCGGACACAATGAGCAGTTCTTC. The chain couples TRBV13 to TRBJ2-1; no definite D call. Germline values: CDR1 PRHDT, CDR2 FYEKMQ (reference sequence). CDR3 size: 11 residues. Between the trimmed V and J ends, which lost 9 bases and 5 bases, there was a span of 8 bases.

This chain links TRBV6-5 with TRBJ1-1, with a tentative D call TRBD1 (5 bases). Deletions cut 0 bases from V and 2 bases from J, with 10 bases between. Germline assignment: CDR1 MNHEY and CDR2 SVGAGI. The CDR3 is made up of 15 amino acids. The CDR3 protein is CASSYSTEPNTEAFF. For the CDR3, the DNA is TGTGCCAGCAGTTACTCGACAGAACCCAACACTGAAGCTTTCTTT.